This paragraph reports one TCR beta chain. Its antigen remains unidentified. The data stem from a study of graft-versus-host responses after intestinal transplantation. Study outcomes and limitations: Allografts of one patient group, those with graft-donor T cell macrochimerism, had high graft-versus-host to host-versus-graft clonal ratios. Early after transplant, HvG declines were associated with peak levels of circulating GvH clones. The marrow of recipients harbored GvH clones, and ileum or blood showed some of them first.

The repertoire was sequenced with immunoSEQ multiplex PCR; TCRdb's copy has only in-frame clones and lacks some. The profile shows around 90,000 clones, 85% to 95% of them singletons. The V end was cut by 1 base, the J end by 10 bases, with 8 bases between. This CDR3 has 12 amino acids. The germline V gene has CDR1 SEHNR and CDR2 FQNEAQ (reference sequence). The chain recombines TRBV7-9 with TRBJ2-1; the D is unclear. The sequences come from unstimulated CD8+ T cells sorted from spleen or lymph node cells, collected before transplant. The sequence was collected from a human donor who was the organ donor for an intestinal transplant. The CDR3 region is CASSLVPAEQFF. CDR3 bases: TGTGCCAGCAGCTTAGTTCCAGCGGAGCAGTTCTTC.